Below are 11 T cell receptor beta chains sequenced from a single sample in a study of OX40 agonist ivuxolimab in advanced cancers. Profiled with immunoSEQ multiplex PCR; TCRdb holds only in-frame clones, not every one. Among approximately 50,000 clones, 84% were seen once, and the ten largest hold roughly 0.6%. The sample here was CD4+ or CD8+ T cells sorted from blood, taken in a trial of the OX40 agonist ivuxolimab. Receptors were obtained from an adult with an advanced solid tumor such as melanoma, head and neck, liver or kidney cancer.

CDR3 sequence (DNA): TGTGCCAGTAGTATAGGTGGTAGCGGGGAAGAGACCCAGTACTTC. Translated, it gives CASSIGGSGEETQYF. The chain combines TRBV19 with TRBJ2-5; 8 bases map to TRBD2. Germline-derived CDR1 and CDR2 are LNHDA and SQIVND (reference sequence). This CDR3 contains 15 residues. V lost 1 base and J lost 3; bases outside the gene matches: 4.

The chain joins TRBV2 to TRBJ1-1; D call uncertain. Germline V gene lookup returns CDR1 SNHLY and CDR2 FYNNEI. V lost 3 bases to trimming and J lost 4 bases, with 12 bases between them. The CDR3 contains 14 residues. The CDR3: CASSETKWGTEAFF. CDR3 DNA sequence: TGTGCCAGCAGTGAGACCAAGTGGGGCACTGAAGCTTTCTTT.

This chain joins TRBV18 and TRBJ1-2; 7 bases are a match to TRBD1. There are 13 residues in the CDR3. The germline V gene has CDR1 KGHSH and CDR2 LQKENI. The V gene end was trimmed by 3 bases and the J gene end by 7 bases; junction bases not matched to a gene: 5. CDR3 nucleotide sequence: TGTGCCAGCTCACCCAGGGGGGATCTTGGCTACACCTTC. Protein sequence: CASSPRGDLGYTF.

Here the CDR3 DNA reads TGTGCCAGCACTGGGACTCCCGAGGTCGGGGGCTACACCTTC. Translation: CASTGTPEVGGYTF. The rearrangement joins TRBV5-6 to TRBJ1-2, with TRBD1 as a possible D gene (5 bases). Germline CDR1 and CDR2: SGHDT and YYEEEE. With 6 bases removed from V and 8 bases from J, the gap between germline ends came to 20 bases. CDR3 length: 14 residues.

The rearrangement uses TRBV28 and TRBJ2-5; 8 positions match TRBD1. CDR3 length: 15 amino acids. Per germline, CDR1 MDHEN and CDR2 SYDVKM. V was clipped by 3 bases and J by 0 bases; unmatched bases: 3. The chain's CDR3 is CASSFRTGYQETQYF. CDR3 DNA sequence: TGTGCCAGCAGTTTCAGGACAGGGTACCAAGAGACCCAGTACTTC.

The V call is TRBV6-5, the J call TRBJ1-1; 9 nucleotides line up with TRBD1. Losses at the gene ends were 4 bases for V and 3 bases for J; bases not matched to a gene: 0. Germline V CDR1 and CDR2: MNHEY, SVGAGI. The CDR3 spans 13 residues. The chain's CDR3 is CASSWTGDTEAFF. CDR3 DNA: TGTGCCAGCAGTTGGACAGGGGACACTGAAGCTTTCTTT.

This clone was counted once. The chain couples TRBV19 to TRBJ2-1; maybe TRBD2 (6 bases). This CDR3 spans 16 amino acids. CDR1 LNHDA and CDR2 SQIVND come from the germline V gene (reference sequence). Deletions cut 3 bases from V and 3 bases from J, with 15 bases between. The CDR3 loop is CASSIGGRRVYNEQFF. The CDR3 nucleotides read TGTGCCAGTAGTATCGGAGGGCGGCGGGTCTACAATGAGCAGTTCTTC.

The CDR3 sequence is CAWSVGRRGGLFF. The CDR3 DNA is TGTGCCTGGAGTGTAGGTCGGAGGGGCGGACTGTTTTTT. The chain carries TRBV30 and TRBJ1-4; weak D call: TRBD1 (5 bases). CDR1 and CDR2 (germline): GTSNPN, SVGIG (reference sequence). Trimming removed 0 bases at V and 13 bases at J, with 15 bases between. The CDR3 runs 13 residues.

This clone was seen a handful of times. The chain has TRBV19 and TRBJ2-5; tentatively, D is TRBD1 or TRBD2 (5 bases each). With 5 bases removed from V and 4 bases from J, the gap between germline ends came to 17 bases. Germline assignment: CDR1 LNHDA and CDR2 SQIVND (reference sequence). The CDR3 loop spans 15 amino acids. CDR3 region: CASSPRDQGGETQYF. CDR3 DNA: TGTGCCAGTAGTCCCCGGGACCAAGGTGGAGAGACCCAGTACTTC.

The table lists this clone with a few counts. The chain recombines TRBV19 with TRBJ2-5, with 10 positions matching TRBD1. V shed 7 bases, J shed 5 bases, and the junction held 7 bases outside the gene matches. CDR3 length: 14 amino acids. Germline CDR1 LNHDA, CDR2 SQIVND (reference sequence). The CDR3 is CASTVTGGEETQYF. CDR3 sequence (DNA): TGTGCCAGTACCGTGACAGGGGGCGAGGAGACCCAGTACTTC.

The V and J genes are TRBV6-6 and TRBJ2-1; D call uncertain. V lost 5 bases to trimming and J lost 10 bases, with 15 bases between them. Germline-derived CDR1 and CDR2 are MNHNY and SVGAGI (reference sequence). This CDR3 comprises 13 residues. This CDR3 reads CASSVFGRSEQFF. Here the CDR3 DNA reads TGTGCCAGCAGTGTATTCGGTCGATCAGAGCAGTTCTTC.